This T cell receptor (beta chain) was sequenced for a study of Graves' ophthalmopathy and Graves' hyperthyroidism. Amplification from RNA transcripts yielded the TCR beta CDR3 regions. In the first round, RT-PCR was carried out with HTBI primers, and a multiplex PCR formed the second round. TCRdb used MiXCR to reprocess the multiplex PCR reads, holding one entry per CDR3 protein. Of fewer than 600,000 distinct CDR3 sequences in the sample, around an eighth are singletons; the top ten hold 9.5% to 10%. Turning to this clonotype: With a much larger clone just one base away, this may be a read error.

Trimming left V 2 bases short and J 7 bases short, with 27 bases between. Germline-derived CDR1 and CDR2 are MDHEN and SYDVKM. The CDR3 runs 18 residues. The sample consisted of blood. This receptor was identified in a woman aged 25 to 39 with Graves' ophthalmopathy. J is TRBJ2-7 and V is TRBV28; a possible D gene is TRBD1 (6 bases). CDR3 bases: TGTGCCAGCAGTTTAAGGCCCCTGACAGGAAGACCCTTGAGTGAGCAGTACGTC. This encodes CASSLRPLTGRPLSEQYV.